The 8 T cell receptor beta chains presented below share a single source sample, sequenced in a study of blood T cell repertoires in COVID-19 (dated by TCRdb to 2019 to 2021). Receptors were amplified or captured by the immunoSEQ multiplex PCR assay. As stored in TCRdb, this immuneACCESS dataset retains in-frame rearrangements with V and J assigned. A fraction of the clones does not appear; measured against another copy, unresolved V genes explain less than half of the discrepancy, and the remainder lacks a known reason. Counted in this sample were 150,000 or so clones; over 65% of them appeared once. The top ten clonotypes cover 3% of the sample. The sample taken for sequencing was peripheral blood. Receptors originate from a woman older than 75 with acute or convalescent COVID-19.

V is TRBV28 and J is TRBJ2-7; D unresolved. Trimming took 4 bases from V and 6 from J, leaving 7 bases between them. Germline lookup yields CDR1 MDHEN and CDR2 SYDVKM. The CDR3 is 11 residues long. The CDR3 sequence is CASSSPVEQYF. The CDR3 DNA reads as TGTGCCAGCAGTTCCCCTGTCGAGCAGTACTTC. Complete variable domain (other parts from reference TRBV28 and TRBJ2-7): DVKVTQSSRYLVKRTGEKVFLECVQDMDHENMFWYRQDPGLGLRLIYFSYDVKMKEKGDIPEGYSVSREKKERFSLILESASTNQTSMYLCASSSPVEQYFGPGTRLTVT.

This clone has only one observation. This chain joins TRBV7-2 and TRBJ1-5; D is unresolved. The V and J ends lost 0 bases and 5 bases respectively, with 5 bases between them. Germline assignment: CDR1 SGHTA and CDR2 FQGNSA. The CDR3 contains 13 residues. In nucleotides, the CDR3 is TGTGCCAGCAGCTTAGCAGCCTATCAGCCCCAGCATTTT. Translation gives CASSLAAYQPQHF.

The CDR3 here is CASSIRRTGDYEQYF. In nucleotides, the CDR3 is TGTGCCAGTAGTATAAGGAGGACAGGAGACTACGAGCAGTACTTC. The chain recombines TRBV19 with TRBJ2-7, with 7 nucleotides matching TRBD1. The CDR3 runs 15 residues. Germline CDR1 reads LNHDA; CDR2 reads SQIVND (reference sequence). With V trimmed by 2 bases and J by 3 bases, 7 bases remained unmatched. Full variable domain (outside the CDR3, taken from reference TRBV19 and TRBJ2-7): DGGITQSPKYLFRKEGQNVTLSCEQNLNHDAMYWYRQDPGQGLRLIYYSQIVNDFQKGDIAEGYSVSREKKESFPLTVTSAQKNPTAFYLCASSIRRTGDYEQYFGPGTRLTVT.

This clone showed up just a few times. The CDR3 sequence: CASSGQGASNSNQPQHF. The CDR3 DNA reads as TGCGCCAGCAGTGGCCAGGGGGCGAGCAATAGCAATCAGCCCCAGCATTTT. This sequence joins TRBV10-2 and TRBJ1-5, with 8 positions matching TRBD1. After removal of 4 bases from V and 0 bases from J, the junction contained 8 bases not matched to a gene. The CDR3 totals 17 residues. In germline, CDR1 is WSHSY, CDR2 SAAADI.

The chain links TRBV28 to TRBJ2-5, with 7 positions matching TRBD2. Germline V CDR1 and CDR2: MDHEN, SYDVKM. Trimming removed 5 bases from V and 3 bases from J; junction bases left unmatched: 6. The CDR3 runs 14 residues. The CDR3 region has the DNA TGTGCCAGCAGTCCAGGGACTACTGAAGAGACCCAGTACTTC. Its translation: CASSPGTTEETQYF.

This chain links TRBV30 with TRBJ2-2, with D possibly TRBD1 on 5 matching bases. The CDR3 has 16 amino acids. Germline lookup yields CDR1 GTSNPN and CDR2 SVGIG (reference sequence). V shed 1 base and J shed 1 base, with 13 bases lying between them. CDR3 in amino acids: CAWSDKGTGNTGELFF. CDR3 nucleotide sequence: TGTGCCTGGAGTGACAAAGGAACAGGGAACACCGGGGAGCTGTTTTTT.

V and J are TRBV6-2 or TRBV6-3 and TRBJ2-1; tentatively, D is TRBD2 (6 bases). Germline assignment: CDR1 MNHEY and CDR2 SVGEGT. The length of the CDR3 is 14 residues. Between the trimmed V and J ends, which lost 6 bases and 8 bases, there was a span of 17 bases. CDR3 in amino acids: CASSRKTGVHEQFF. The CDR3 DNA sequence: TGTGCCAGCAGCCGAAAGACGGGAGTGCATGAGCAGTTCTTC.

This clone was seen just once. The rearrangement links TRBV7-2 to TRBJ2-2; D ambiguous. Germline CDR1 reads SGHTA; CDR2 reads FQGNSA. This CDR3 comprises 14 residues. The V end was cut by 1 base, the J end by 4 bases, with 7 bases between. The CDR3 here is CASSLESSTGELFF. Written as DNA, the CDR3 is TGTGCCAGCAGCTTAGAATCGAGCACCGGGGAGCTGTTTTTT.